This is a list of T cell receptor beta chains from one sample in a study of T cells in Graves' hyperthyroidism and ophthalmopathy. TCRdb re-derived calls from the multiplex PCR reads in MiXCR, one entry per CDR3 protein. The sample has roughly 380,000 distinct CDR3 sequences, 14% seen once. The sequenced material came from blood. These TCRs come from a woman aged 55-69 years with Graves' hyperthyroidism. Each CDR3 is given with its conserved first and last residue. The D gene is left open where the match is weak. Clone size is stated in some rows and not others, as once, few, many or a class when expanded.

j_call: TRBJ2-5
d_call: TRBD2
clone_size: many
v_call: TRBV12-3/TRBV12-4
cdr3_aa: CASSLYGGETQYF
cdr3_nt: TGTGCCAGCAGTTTGTACGGGGGGGAGACCCAGTACTTC

j_call: TRBJ2-5
d_call: TRBD2
clone_size: few
v_call: TRBV11-2
cdr3_aa: CASRLSLAGGGETQYF
cdr3_nt: TGTGCCAGCAGGTTATCACTAGCGGGAGGCGGGGAGACCCAGTACTTC

j_call: TRBJ2-3
d_call: -
clone_size: many
v_call: TRBV30
cdr3_aa: CAWTRGTSTDTQYF
cdr3_nt: TGTGCCTGGACCCGGGGGACCAGCACAGATACGCAGTATTTT

j_call: TRBJ1-2
d_call: -
clone_size: few
v_call: TRBV19
cdr3_aa: CASTHRDNYGYTF
cdr3_nt: TGTGCCAGTACTCACCGGGATAACTATGGCTACACCTTC

j_call: TRBJ1-4
d_call: -
clone_size: few
v_call: TRBV6-2/TRBV6-3
cdr3_aa: CASSLLDILFF
cdr3_nt: TGTGCCAGCAGTCTCCTAGATATTCTGTTTTTT

j_call: TRBJ2-7
d_call: -
clone_size: many
v_call: TRBV6-1
cdr3_aa: CASSEGGAPVGEQYF
cdr3_nt: TGTGCCAGCAGTGAAGGGGGGGCCCCTGTGGGCGAGCAGTACTTC

j_call: TRBJ2-7
d_call: TRBD1
clone_size: -
v_call: TRBV10-3
cdr3_aa: CAISKGQPTYEQYF
cdr3_nt: TGTGCCATCAGCAAGGGACAGCCAACCTACGAGCAGTACTTC

j_call: TRBJ1-2
d_call: -
clone_size: many
v_call: TRBV12-3/TRBV12-4
cdr3_aa: CASRSQGDRIGYTF
cdr3_nt: TGTGCCAGCAGATCACAGGGTGATCGTATTGGCTACACCTTC

j_call: TRBJ2-1
d_call: -
clone_size: many
v_call: TRBV2
cdr3_aa: CASSVLELGYNEQFF
cdr3_nt: TGTGCCAGCAGCGTACTAGAATTGGGCTACAATGAGCAGTTCTTC

j_call: TRBJ2-7
d_call: TRBD1
clone_size: many
v_call: TRBV15
cdr3_aa: CATSRDLGTGYEQYF
cdr3_nt: TGTGCCACCAGCAGGGATCTGGGGACAGGCTACGAGCAGTACTTC

j_call: TRBJ2-3
d_call: TRBD2
clone_size: many
v_call: TRBV12-3/TRBV12-4
cdr3_aa: CASSLAFRLAGGHTDTQYF
cdr3_nt: TGTGCCAGCAGTTTAGCCTTTAGGCTAGCGGGAGGACACACAGATACGCAGTATTTT

j_call: TRBJ2-1
d_call: -
clone_size: few
v_call: TRBV5-1
cdr3_aa: CASSKIAISSYNEQFF
cdr3_nt: TGCGCCAGCAGCAAGATAGCGATTAGCTCCTACAATGAGCAGTTCTTC

j_call: TRBJ1-3
d_call: TRBD1
clone_size: many
v_call: TRBV10-3
cdr3_aa: CAISESTGGIGNTIYF
cdr3_nt: TGTGCCATCAGTGAGTCTACAGGGGGCATCGGAAACACCATATATTTT

j_call: TRBJ1-3
d_call: -
clone_size: -
v_call: TRBV30
cdr3_aa: CAGGFNTIYF
cdr3_nt: TGTGCCGGGGGGTTTAACACCATATATTTT

j_call: TRBJ2-1
d_call: -
clone_size: many
v_call: TRBV2
cdr3_aa: CASRPLLASPLSYEQFF
cdr3_nt: TGTGCCAGCAGACCCCTTCTAGCGTCCCCACTTAGCTATGAGCAGTTCTTC

j_call: TRBJ2-3
d_call: -
clone_size: many
v_call: TRBV6-2/TRBV6-3
cdr3_aa: CASSRDNTDTQYF
cdr3_nt: TGTGCCAGCAGTCGGGACAACACAGATACGCAGTATTTT

j_call: TRBJ1-4
d_call: -
clone_size: many
v_call: TRBV15
cdr3_aa: CATSKSRQVLQLFF
cdr3_nt: TGTGCCACCAGCAAGTCGCGACAGGTCCTCCAACTGTTTTTT

j_call: TRBJ2-5
d_call: -
clone_size: few
v_call: TRBV7-9
cdr3_aa: CASSLANKKETQYF
cdr3_nt: TGTGCCAGCAGCTTAGCCAATAAAAAAGAGACCCAGTACTTC

j_call: TRBJ1-4
d_call: -
clone_size: few
v_call: TRBV19
cdr3_aa: CASSGDPRGNEKLFF
cdr3_nt: TGTGCCAGTAGTGGGGACCCCCGGGGTAATGAAAAACTGTTTTTT

j_call: TRBJ2-7
d_call: TRBD1
clone_size: few
v_call: TRBV27
cdr3_aa: CASSLSYPGQGAHEQYF
cdr3_nt: TGTGCCAGCAGTTTATCTTACCCGGGACAGGGGGCTCACGAGCAGTACTTC

j_call: TRBJ2-7
d_call: -
clone_size: many
v_call: TRBV28
cdr3_aa: CASSSAAGADSYEQYF
cdr3_nt: TGTGCCAGCAGCTCGGCGGCCGGAGCGGACTCCTACGAGCAGTACTTC

j_call: TRBJ2-7
d_call: TRBD2
clone_size: many
v_call: TRBV2
cdr3_aa: CASTLSAGAYEQYF
cdr3_nt: TGTGCCAGCACTCTCTCAGCGGGAGCCTACGAGCAGTACTTC

j_call: TRBJ1-1
d_call: TRBD1
clone_size: few
v_call: TRBV19
cdr3_aa: CASSPRGLANTEAFF
cdr3_nt: TGTGCCAGTAGTCCTAGGGGGCTGGCGAACACTGAAGCTTTCTTT

j_call: TRBJ1-6
d_call: -
clone_size: once
v_call: TRBV19
cdr3_aa: CASQGYLGSPLHF
cdr3_nt: TGTGCCTCCCAAGGATATCTGGGTTCACCCCTCCACTTT

j_call: TRBJ2-7
d_call: -
clone_size: many
v_call: TRBV2
cdr3_aa: CASVSQGSLYEQYF
cdr3_nt: TGTGCCAGCGTCTCACAGGGATCCCTCTACGAGCAGTACTTC

j_call: TRBJ1-6
d_call: -
clone_size: -
v_call: TRBV28
cdr3_aa: CASISGSRDNSPLHF
cdr3_nt: TGTGCCAGCATATCCGGGAGCAGAGATAATTCACCCCTCCACTTT

j_call: TRBJ1-4
d_call: -
clone_size: -
v_call: TRBV9
cdr3_aa: CASSFAGEHEKLFF
cdr3_nt: TGTGCCAGCAGCTTCGCGGGGGAGCATGAAAAACTGTTTTTT

j_call: TRBJ1-5
d_call: -
clone_size: many
v_call: TRBV20-1
cdr3_aa: CSAAQGVGSNQPQHF
cdr3_nt: TGCAGTGCTGCCCAAGGGGTGGGGAGCAATCAGCCCCAGCATTTT

j_call: TRBJ1-1
d_call: TRBD1
clone_size: -
v_call: TRBV6-1
cdr3_aa: CAATGGVMNTEAFF
cdr3_nt: TGTGCAGCCACAGGGGGCGTGATGAACACTGAAGCTTTCTTT

j_call: TRBJ1-5
d_call: -
clone_size: many
v_call: TRBV27
cdr3_aa: CASRQGGNQPQHF
cdr3_nt: TGTGCCAGCAGGCAGGGCGGCAATCAGCCCCAGCATTTT

j_call: TRBJ2-7
d_call: -
clone_size: many
v_call: TRBV5-1
cdr3_aa: CASSLQGEKGPDYEQYF
cdr3_nt: TGCGCCAGCAGCCTACAAGGGGAAAAGGGCCCGGACTACGAGCAGTACTTC

j_call: TRBJ1-3
d_call: -
clone_size: many
v_call: TRBV11-3
cdr3_aa: CASSRWIGGNTIYF
cdr3_nt: TGTGCCAGCAGCCGGTGGATAGGTGGAAACACCATATATTTT